The sequence of this TCR beta chain was determined in a study of cytomegalovirus exposure and HLA in healthy donors. Notes on the study in general: Cytomegalovirus-associated status was assigned to approximately 160 TCR beta chains. CMV antigen specificity was confirmed in vitro for a few CMV-associated chains.

Worth noting for this clone: Its target is not known.

Germline V gene data show CDR1 as SNHLY and CDR2 as FYNNEI. Trimming stripped 3 bases from V and 5 bases from J, with 5 bases between. This CDR3 spans 12 amino acids. Data came from immunoSEQ multiplex PCR; TCRdb stores just in-frame clones and leaves some out. The sample records around 90,000 clones, more than 70% being singletons. The receptor's source is a woman under 30 in good health and CMV-seropositive. Source material: PBMCs. The V call is TRBV2, the J call TRBJ1-5; D is ambiguous. CDR3 DNA: TGTGCCAGCAGTGACCCCGATCAGCCCCAGCATTTT. This sequence encodes CASSDPDQPQHF.